Listed below are T cell receptor beta chains from one sample, sequenced in a study of preoperative IRX-2 immunotherapy in early breast cancer. Assay used: immunoSEQ multiplex PCR; TCRdb lists only in-frame clones, some missing. The sample holds 20,000 to 30,000 clones; roughly four fifths are singletons and the top ten take under 8%. Source: lymph node tissue, taken after IRX-2 immunotherapy. Every receptor here comes from a human donor with breast cancer. The CDR3 runs from the conserved cysteine through the conserved F or W. D genes are given only for firm matches. Clone size is not always given. Where it is, it says once, few, many or a class for expanded clones.

CDR3: CASSREAVSGANVLTF
DNA: TGTGCCAGCAGTCGAGAAGCGGTTTCTGGGGCCAATGTCCTGACTTTC
D: NA
V: TRBV7-6
J: TRBJ2-6
size: NA

CDR3: CASSRGIHTGADTQYF
DNA: TGTGCCAGCAGCCGAGGCATCCACACGGGGGCAGATACGCAGTATTTT
D: NA
V: TRBV14
J: TRBJ2-3
size: NA

CDR3: CASSSGTTAYEQYF
DNA: TGTGCCAGCAGTTCCGGGACTACCGCCTACGAGCAGTACTTC
D: TRBD2
V: TRBV28
J: TRBJ2-7
size: NA

CDR3: CASSLRSGGSYNEQFF
DNA: TGCGCCAGCAGCTTGAGGAGTGGGGGGTCCTACAATGAGCAGTTCTTC
D: NA
V: TRBV5-1
J: TRBJ2-1
size: few

CDR3: CASSLLAGVTTGELFF
DNA: TGTGCCAGCAGCCTACTAGCGGGAGTAACTACCGGGGAGCTGTTTTTT
D: TRBD2
V: TRBV11-3
J: TRBJ2-2
size: NA

CDR3: CASSLDQRGGFPEAFF
DNA: TGTGCCAGCAGTTTAGATCAACGGGGGGGCTTCCCTGAAGCTTTCTTT
D: NA
V: TRBV28
J: TRBJ1-1
size: medium-sized

CDR3: CASSLMKPFSSNYGYTF
DNA: TGTGCCAGCAGCCTTATGAAGCCCTTCTCTTCAAACTATGGCTACACCTTC
D: NA
V: TRBV7-6
J: TRBJ1-2
size: once

CDR3: CASKLAGGPGTDTQYF
DNA: TGCGCCAGCAAGCTAGCGGGAGGGCCAGGCACAGATACGCAGTATTTT
D: TRBD2
V: TRBV5-1
J: TRBJ2-3
size: NA

CDR3: CASSGIRDRDYGYTF
DNA: TGTGCCAGCAGTGGGATCCGGGACAGGGACTATGGCTACACCTTC
D: TRBD1
V: TRBV6-8
J: TRBJ1-2
size: medium-sized

CDR3: CASSSAALNTEAFF
DNA: TGCGCCAGCTCGTCCGCAGCCTTGAACACTGAAGCTTTCTTT
D: NA
V: TRBV5-1
J: TRBJ1-1
size: NA

CDR3: CASSLTSTSGNSGANVLTF
DNA: TGTGCCAGCAGCCTCACTTCCACTAGCGGGAACTCTGGGGCCAACGTCCTGACTTTC
D: TRBD2
V: TRBV11-3
J: TRBJ2-6
size: once

CDR3: CASSLDSHNEKLFF
DNA: TGTGCCAGCAGCCTGGACAGCCATAATGAAAAACTGTTTTTT
D: NA
V: TRBV11-3
J: TRBJ1-4
size: NA

CDR3: CASSLMVGPAMELFF
DNA: TGTGCCAGCAGCTTAATGGTCGGCCCAGCGATGGAGCTGTTTTTT
D: NA
V: TRBV11-3
J: TRBJ2-2
size: NA

CDR3: CASSWDSSSYEQYF
DNA: TGTGCCAGCAGTTGGGACAGCAGCTCCTACGAGCAGTACTTC
D: TRBD1
V: TRBV6-8
J: TRBJ2-7
size: NA

CDR3: CASSPRSLAGVYEQYF
DNA: TGTGCCAGCAGCCCTCGGAGTTTAGCGGGAGTTTACGAGCAGTACTTC
D: TRBD2
V: TRBV11-3
J: TRBJ2-7
size: few

CDR3: CASSLAGTGTDTQYF
DNA: TGTGCCAGCAGCCTCGCCGGGACAGGCACAGATACGCAGTATTTT
D: TRBD1
V: TRBV7-7
J: TRBJ2-3
size: NA

CDR3: CASTQGGGRAPKNIQYF
DNA: TGTGCCAGCACCCAAGGGGGCGGGAGGGCACCCAAAAACATTCAGTACTTC
D: TRBD2
V: TRBV11-3
J: TRBJ2-4
size: NA

CDR3: CASRDGPLSSYEQYF
DNA: TGTGCCAGCCGGGACGGACCTCTAAGCTCCTACGAGCAGTACTTC
D: NA
V: TRBV6-8
J: TRBJ2-7
size: NA

CDR3: CASSPVWSSGNTIYF
DNA: TGTGCCAGTAGCCCGGTTTGGTCCTCTGGAAACACCATATATTTT
D: NA
V: TRBV19
J: TRBJ1-3
size: NA

CDR3: CASSLGSGQSGYEQYF
DNA: TGTGCCAGCAGCTTAGGGAGCGGTCAAAGCGGCTACGAGCAGTACTTC
D: NA
V: TRBV11-3
J: TRBJ2-7
size: once

CDR3: CASSLELAINEQFF
DNA: TGTGCCAGCAGCTTGGAACTAGCAATCAATGAGCAGTTCTTC
D: NA
V: TRBV11-3
J: TRBJ2-1
size: few

CDR3: CASSSYILAGDGEQYF
DNA: TGTGCCAGCAGTTCCTATATACTAGCGGGAGATGGCGAGCAGTACTTC
D: TRBD2
V: TRBV27
J: TRBJ2-7
size: NA

CDR3: CASSPTRGRDEQYF
DNA: TGTGCCAGCTCACCCACACGGGGGCGAGACGAGCAGTACTTC
D: NA
V: TRBV18
J: TRBJ2-7
size: NA

CDR3: CASSLGSISGNSYEQYF
DNA: TGTGCCAGCAGCTTAGGGTCAATTAGCGGGAACTCCTACGAGCAGTACTTC
D: TRBD2
V: TRBV11-3
J: TRBJ2-7
size: few

CDR3: CASSPGTSGSSDTQYF
DNA: TGCGCCAGCAGCCCCGGCACTAGCGGGAGTTCTGATACGCAGTATTTT
D: TRBD2
V: TRBV5-1
J: TRBJ2-3
size: NA

CDR3: CASRAQGPNEKLFF
DNA: TGTGCCAGCCGGGCCCAGGGCCCTAATGAAAAACTGTTTTTT
D: NA
V: TRBV28
J: TRBJ1-4
size: NA

CDR3: CASSKILAVTDTQYF
DNA: TGTGCCAGTAGTAAAATTCTAGCGGTCACAGATACGCAGTATTTT
D: TRBD2
V: TRBV19
J: TRBJ2-3
size: once

CDR3: CASSLVEVWTGDISDYEQYF
DNA: TGTGCCAGCAGCTTAGTTGAAGTCTGGACAGGGGATATTTCGGACTACGAGCAGTACTTC
D: TRBD1
V: TRBV11-3
J: TRBJ2-7
size: NA

CDR3: CASSLALAGALHNEQFF
DNA: TGTGCCAGCAGCTTAGCCCTAGCGGGAGCCCTTCACAATGAGCAGTTCTTC
D: TRBD2
V: TRBV7-1
J: TRBJ2-1
size: NA

CDR3: CASRRLGSTDTQYF
DNA: TGTGCCAGCAGAAGGCTGGGAAGCACAGATACGCAGTATTTT
D: NA
V: TRBV28
J: TRBJ2-3
size: NA

CDR3: CSAIGDNAGSGYTF
DNA: TGCAGCGCCATTGGGGACAATGCCGGGAGTGGCTACACCTTC
D: NA
V: TRBV29-1
J: TRBJ1-2
size: NA

CDR3: CASSLSGFHVYGYTF
DNA: TGTGCCAGCAGCTTGTCAGGGTTTCATGTCTATGGCTACACCTTC
D: NA
V: TRBV11-3
J: TRBJ1-2
size: NA

CDR3: CASSGGQTNTGELFF
DNA: TGTGCCAGCAGTGGGGGACAGACGAACACCGGGGAGCTGTTTTTT
D: NA
V: TRBV22-1
J: TRBJ2-2
size: NA

CDR3: CASSPGTAGELFF
DNA: TGTGCCAGCTCACCGGGAACAGCCGGGGAGCTGTTTTTT
D: NA
V: TRBV18
J: TRBJ2-2
size: NA

CDR3: CASSPGSANEKLFF
DNA: TGTGCCAGCAGCCCGGGCTCGGCTAATGAAAAACTGTTTTTT
D: NA
V: TRBV11-3
J: TRBJ1-4
size: NA

CDR3: CASSIGIAGTYEQYF
DNA: TGTGCCAGTAGTATCGGTATCGCAGGTACCTACGAGCAGTACTTC
D: NA
V: TRBV19
J: TRBJ2-7
size: NA

CDR3: CASSQEDRGDDEQFF
DNA: TGCGCCAGCAGCCAAGAGGACAGGGGGGACGATGAGCAGTTCTTC
D: NA
V: TRBV1
J: TRBJ2-1
size: NA

CDR3: CASSAPGTSGRYYEQYF
DNA: TGTGCCAGCAGTGCCCCCGGGACTAGCGGGAGATACTACGAGCAGTACTTC
D: TRBD2
V: TRBV9
J: TRBJ2-7
size: NA

CDR3: CASSLSGTYSGNTIYF
DNA: TGTGCCAGCAGCTTGAGCGGGACCTACTCTGGAAACACCATATATTTT
D: NA
V: TRBV11-3
J: TRBJ1-3
size: NA

CDR3: CAISESTSGGGRGTDTQYF
DNA: TGTGCCATCAGTGAGTCGACTAGCGGTGGGGGTAGGGGCACAGATACGCAGTATTTT
D: TRBD2
V: TRBV10-3
J: TRBJ2-3
size: NA

CDR3: CAIRDRGMSGANVLTF
DNA: TGTGCCATACGGGACAGGGGGATGTCTGGGGCCAACGTCCTGACTTTC
D: TRBD1
V: TRBV6-8
J: TRBJ2-6
size: NA

CDR3: CATGRGPIGEAFF
DNA: TGTGCCACCGGGAGGGGTCCCATTGGTGAAGCTTTCTTT
D: NA
V: TRBV6-8
J: TRBJ1-1
size: NA

CDR3: CASSDPGQNYGYTF
DNA: TGTGCCAGCAGTGACCCCGGACAGAACTATGGCTACACCTTC
D: NA
V: TRBV25-1
J: TRBJ1-2
size: NA

CDR3: CASNRDGGNTIYF
DNA: TGTGCCAGCAACCGGGACGGAGGAAACACCATATATTTT
D: NA
V: TRBV12-5
J: TRBJ1-3
size: NA

CDR3: CASRAGLAGYNEQFF
DNA: TGTGCCAGCAGGGCGGGACTAGCTGGCTACAATGAGCAGTTCTTC
D: TRBD2
V: TRBV11-3
J: TRBJ2-1
size: few

CDR3: CASSHTGRNTEAFF
DNA: TGTGCCAGCAGCCATACAGGCCGTAACACTGAAGCTTTCTTT
D: NA
V: TRBV11-3
J: TRBJ1-1
size: NA

CDR3: CASSQTSGRAISEQYF
DNA: TGTGCCAGCAGCCAAACTAGCGGGAGGGCCATAAGCGAGCAGTACTTC
D: TRBD2
V: TRBV6-8
J: TRBJ2-7
size: NA

CDR3: CASSSTGLYNEQFF
DNA: TGTGCCAGCAGCTCGACTGGACTATACAATGAGCAGTTCTTC
D: NA
V: TRBV11-3
J: TRBJ2-1
size: once

CDR3: CASSLAAGFGNQPQHF
DNA: TGTGCCAGCAGCTTAGCCGCAGGGTTTGGCAATCAGCCCCAGCATTTT
D: NA
V: TRBV7-7
J: TRBJ1-5
size: NA

CDR3: CAISRDSYTDTQYF
DNA: TGTGCCATCTCCCGAGACTCCTACACAGATACGCAGTATTTT
D: NA
V: TRBV6-8
J: TRBJ2-3
size: NA

CDR3: CASSQGQGKHEKLFF
DNA: TGCGCCAGCAGCCAAGGACAGGGAAAGCATGAAAAACTGTTTTTT
D: TRBD1
V: TRBV4-1
J: TRBJ1-4
size: few

CDR3: CASSKNMANTGELFF
DNA: TGTGCCAGCAGTAAAAACATGGCGAACACCGGGGAGCTGTTTTTT
D: NA
V: TRBV11-3
J: TRBJ2-2
size: NA

CDR3: CASSSSGRPMETQYF
DNA: TGTGCCAGTAGTTCTAGCGGGAGGCCGATGGAGACCCAGTACTTC
D: TRBD2
V: TRBV19
J: TRBJ2-5
size: NA

CDR3: CASSPGRPYEQYF
DNA: TGTGCCAGCAGCCCCGGGAGGCCCTACGAGCAGTACTTC
D: TRBD2
V: TRBV6-8
J: TRBJ2-7
size: NA

CDR3: CASSSKLGPTEQYF
DNA: TGTGCCAGCAGCTCCAAACTTGGTCCTACCGAGCAGTACTTC
D: NA
V: TRBV7-7
J: TRBJ2-7
size: NA

CDR3: CASQGGEGTGELFF
DNA: TGCGCCAGTCAAGGCGGGGAGGGTACCGGGGAGCTGTTTTTT
D: TRBD2
V: TRBV10-2
J: TRBJ2-2
size: NA

CDR3: CASSSRGLAGNEQFF
DNA: TGTGCCAGCAGTTCCAGAGGACTAGCGGGAAATGAGCAGTTCTTC
D: TRBD2
V: TRBV28
J: TRBJ2-1
size: NA

CDR3: CASSELDQPQHF
DNA: TGTGCCAGCAGTGAATTGGATCAGCCCCAGCATTTT
D: NA
V: TRBV25-1
J: TRBJ1-5
size: NA